This TCR beta chain was documented in a study of T cell responses to AZD1222 COVID-19 vaccine. Across the whole study: The analysis combined second doses at about 4 or about 12 weeks.

Points from the study as a whole: Donors were mostly white British, more females; clonal diversity possibly underestimated. As reported, nearly half of all spike-specific TCRs target variant regions that are unmutated. At baseline, seropositivity was found in only six or seven AZD1222 recipients.

Using immunoSEQ multiplex PCR, the repertoire was profiled, and TCRdb retains in-frame clones only, with some absent. The sample lists approximately 92,000 clones, approximately 90% occurring once. On this clone: Its antigen is undetermined.

The CDR3 loop spans 13 amino acids. Germline CDR1 is SQVTM and CDR2 is ANQGSEA. V lost 4 bases and J lost 3, with 12 bases in between. The chain uses TRBV29-1 and TRBJ1-2; perhaps TRBD1 as D (5 bases). The material sequenced was peripheral blood, taken on day 0 of AZD1222 vaccination. The sequence was obtained from an adult in good health. CDR3 sequence (DNA): TGCAGCGTTGGACGGGGGAATGACTATGGCTACACCTTC. Translation: CSVGRGNDYGYTF.